The T cell receptor beta chain described here comes from a study of CD8+ T cells in alopecia areata (dated by TCRdb to 2016 to 2019). For context, the study as a whole: The treated patients took part in an open-label pilot trial in which moderate-to-severe alopecia areata was treated with oral tofacitinib at 5 to 10 mg twice daily. RNA was extracted with the PAXgene miRNA kit for fixed scalp, the miRNeasy kit for PBMCs, and the RNeasy kit for mouse skin. Clonality in the scalp was compared among normal scalp (n=4), patchy alopecia areata scalp (n=8), and alopecia totalis/universalis scalp (n=8). Patients on tofacitinib were biopsied at baseline and after 4 and 24 weeks of treatment, and several of the patients also had a later scalp biopsy. Tofacitinib was given for 6 to 18 months, followed by 6 months of follow-up off drug to assess delayed response and recurrence. Human TCRbeta sequencing covered scalp tissue and sorted CD4+ and CD8+ peripheral blood T cells from patchy and totalis/universalis alopecia areata patients and healthy controls. High-throughput TCRbeta sequencing was used to examine T cell clonal expansion in alopecia areata in both the C3H/HeJ mouse model and human patients. TCRbeta CDR3 regions were amplified by immunoSEQ multiplex PCR using 35 Vbeta forward and 13 Jbeta reverse primers. Overall results and qualifications from the work: TCR sequences shared between patients were less clear than in mice, possibly partly because of HLA diversity in the patient population. Scalp TCR repertoire analysis is complicated because resident alphabeta T cells in normal human skin are also sequenced, whereas mouse skin is dominated by gammadelta T cells. Lesional scalp, especially in alopecia totalis/universalis, showed higher clonality and more expanded CD8+ clones than normal scalp, suggesting antigenic drive.

This clone was picked up a small number of times. Its antigen specificity is not known. Per-base quality was not reported, and no clone a single base away is much larger than it. Peripheral blood and lesional scalp punch biopsies were obtained from patients with alopecia areata. PBMCs were separated by density centrifugation and stained for CD3, CD4 and CD8, after which CD4+ and CD8+ T cells were sorted on a FACSAria. As encoded in the germline V gene, CDR1 is SGHRS while CDR2 is YFSETQ. V is reduced by 0 bases and J by 4 bases, leaving a spacing of 10 bases between them. The CDR3 measures 14 amino acids from cysteine to phenylalanine. The kept DNA is CDR3 alone, 42 bases in frame from the first base. The library was made by the immunoSEQ multiplex PCR assay. For TCR sequencing, RNA was extracted from every sample and reverse transcribed into cDNA to serve as template. First-strand cDNA was synthesized using SuperScript III with a 2:1 mix of oligo-dT and random hexamers. A synthetic immune receptor repertoire was used to assess amplification bias, and residual bias was removed computationally. Concerning the study's data processing: Raw reads were preprocessed to remove errors, and CDR3 was defined by IMGT conventions from the conserved cysteine to phenylalanine. Clonality was computed as 1 minus the Shannon entropy, with the entropy normalized by log2 of the number of productive unique TCRs. CD4 or CD8 identity of scalp clones was inferred by cross-referencing scalp TCRbeta sequences with sorted blood CD4 and CD8 repertoires. TCRdb provides this immuneACCESS table in a form limited to in-frame rearrangements. Some clones are lacking; in checked studies, under half of them reflect an unresolved V gene, and why the rest are absent is not known. D and trimming come from the DNA, and the V and J calls and clone size come from that table. The sample table contains 150,000 or so clones; only one count was recorded for 47% of them. The ten largest clones take up around 6.8% of the sample.

The chain links TRBV5-1 with TRBJ2-5, with a tentative D gene TRBD2 over 6 matching bases. The sequence was obtained from a human donor with alopecia areata. Sequencing was done on a sample of CD4+ T cells sorted from blood. The CDR3 reads as follows: CASSLGGGTETQYF. The DNA is as follows: TGCGCCAGCAGCTTGGGTGGCGGGACAGAGACCCAGTACTTC.